The TCR beta chain described here comes from a study of CD8+CD57+ T cells in acquired aplastic anemia. Study in general: Sorted CD4+ and CD8+ cells yielded roughly 3 ug of DNA on average.

The CDR3 is 11 amino acids. Germline lookup yields CDR1 ENHRY and CDR2 SYGVKD. Between the trimmed V and J ends, which lost 4 bases and 8 bases, there was a span of 6 bases. Sequencing was done on patients that had shown CD8+CD57+ cell expansion by flow cytometry. TCR beta VDJ and CDR3 were profiled, and genomic DNA was the template. TCRdb reprocessed the reads with MiXCR, giving one entry per CDR3 protein. Of some 98,000 distinct CDR3 sequences listed, around 68% are singletons. The chain recombines TRBV10-3 with TRBJ2-1; D not certain. Sequencing was done on a sample of sorted CD4+, CD8+, or CD8+CD57+ T cells (not recorded which) from PBMCs. The clonotype comes from a human donor with aplastic anemia. CDR3 sequence reads: CAISVKYEQFF. CDR3 nucleotides: TGTGCCATCAGTGTTAAGTATGAGCAGTTCTTC.